The 32 T cell receptor beta chains reported below all come from one sample, sequenced in a study of shared clonotypes between healthy human individuals. The assay was immunoSEQ multiplex PCR, and TCRdb's table has in-frame clones only and misses some. Among more than 1.2 million clones, approximately 98.5% were seen once, and the ten largest hold around 0.38%. The source material was naive CD4+ T cells sorted from blood. Documented subset: CD45RA+ positively selected. Source of these receptors: a man aged 25 to 40 in good health.

The rearrangement uses TRBV10-2 and TRBJ2-1, with 10 positions matching TRBD2. J lost 6 bases, V lost 6 bases, and 2 bases had no gene match. From germline, CDR1 is WSHSY and CDR2 SAAADI. CDR3 size: 13 residues. CDR3 nucleotides: TGCGCCAGCAGGGGACTAGCGATCAATGAGCAGTTCTTC. The encoded protein is CASRGLAINEQFF.

The chain employs TRBV5-4 and TRBJ2-3, with D hard to call. V was pared by 4 bases and J by 1 base, with 10 bases between. This CDR3 region has 14 residues. Germline V gene data show CDR1 as SGHNT and CDR2 as YYREEE (reference sequence). The CDR3 region has the DNA TGTGCCAGCAGCGTTCGAGACCGCACAGATACGCAGTATTTT. Its protein product is CASSVRDRTDTQYF.

This chain links TRBV14 with TRBJ2-2; D is unclear. Trimming pared 3 bases from V and 6 bases from J, leaving 8 bases between. Germline V lookup: CDR1 SGHDN, CDR2 FVKESK. The CDR3 consists of 13 residues. The chain's CDR3 is CASSHLGPGELFF. The CDR3 nucleotides read TGTGCCAGCAGCCACCTAGGTCCCGGGGAGCTGTTTTTT. Using reference TRBV14 and TRBJ2-2 for the parts outside the CDR3, the full variable domain is EAGVTQFPSHSVIEKGQTVTLRCDPISGHDNLYWYRRVMGKEIKFLLHFVKESKQDESGMPNNRFLAERTGGTYSTLKVQPAELEDSGVYFCASSHLGPGELFFGEGSRLTVL.

V and J are TRBV18 and TRBJ1-2; TRBD1 might be the D (6 bases). CDR3 size: 15 residues. Germline lookup yields CDR1 KGHSH and CDR2 LQKENI. V gave up 4 bases and J gave up 6 bases, with 18 bases separating them. The CDR3, as DNA: TGTGCCAGCTCACAAAATCCAGGGGCCCAGGATGGCTACACCTTC. Translation: CASSQNPGAQDGYTF.

The rearrangement uses TRBV7-9 and TRBJ2-1; 8 nucleotides line up with TRBD2. Germline CDR1 SEHNR, CDR2 FQNEAQ (reference sequence). Trimming took 4 bases from V and 5 from J; bases not matched to a gene: 7. There are 15 residues in the CDR3. CDR3 sequence reads: CASSSPGRGDNEQFF. The CDR3 DNA reads as TGTGCCAGCAGCTCACCGGGGCGGGGGGACAATGAGCAGTTCTTC. The full variable domain, rest sourced from reference TRBV7-9 and TRBJ2-1, is DTGVSQNPRHKITKRGQNVTFRCDPISEHNRLYWYRQTLGQGPEFLTYFQNEAQLEKSRLLSDRFSAERPKGSFSTLEIQRTEQGDSAMYLCASSSPGRGDNEQFFGPGTRLTVL.

The chain is built from TRBV6-5 and TRBJ2-7; D is unresolved. Germline CDR1 and CDR2: MNHEY and SVGAGI. Trimming took off 4 bases at V and 5 bases at J, with 21 bases between the two ends. The CDR3 runs 16 residues. DNA for the CDR3: TGTGCCAGCAGTTGGGCCCGCACGGCCCCGGGTAACGAGCAGTACTTC. This gives the protein CASSWARTAPGNEQYF.

This clone came up once. The rearrangement uses TRBV2 and TRBJ1-5; no definite D call. The CDR3 has 14 residues. Germline CDR1 and CDR2: SNHLY and FYNNEI. V lost 8 bases and J 1 base, leaving 12 bases between the germline ends. CDR3 amino acids: CASLGLESNQPQHF. The CDR3 nucleotides are TGTGCCAGCCTTGGCTTGGAAAGCAATCAGCCCCAGCATTTT.

The V call is TRBV5-1, the J call TRBJ2-3; D unresolved. Germline CDR1 reads SGHRS; CDR2 reads YFSETQ. This CDR3 has 15 residues. Trimming cost V 4 bases and J 0 bases, with 12 bases left between them. Here the CDR3 reads CASSGLGASTDTQYF. The CDR3, as DNA: TGCGCCAGCAGCGGGTTGGGTGCCAGCACAGATACGCAGTATTTT.

This clone has a single count. The rearrangement joins TRBV7-9 to TRBJ1-3; 7 positions match TRBD1. Germline V gene lookup returns CDR1 SEHNR and CDR2 FQNEAQ (reference sequence). V shed 5 bases and J 4 bases; nucleotides not matched to a gene: 14. The length of the CDR3 is 17 residues. The CDR3, as DNA: TGTGCCAGCAGCCCAGGGGACAGCCTCCCGGGAGGAAACACCATATATTTT. Residues: CASSPGDSLPGGNTIYF.

The chain carries TRBV11-2 and TRBJ2-7, with TRBD1 as a possible D gene (6 bases). CDR1 is SGHAT and CDR2 is FQNNGV in the germline V gene. Between the trimmed V and J ends, which lost 4 bases and 4 bases, there was a span of 26 bases. The CDR3 length is 18 residues. The CDR3: CASSSLLRGRGSPYEQYF. In nucleotides, the CDR3 is TGTGCCAGCAGCTCACTCTTAAGGGGCAGGGGCTCCCCGTACGAGCAGTACTTC.

V is TRBV11-2 and J is TRBJ1-4; D remains unclear. Germline assignment: CDR1 SGHAT and CDR2 FQNNGV. CDR3 length: 16 amino acids. The V end was cut by 6 bases, the J end by 5 bases, with 19 bases between. This chain's CDR3 is CASSPGERVRNEKLFF. The CDR3 coding sequence is TGTGCCAGCAGTCCCGGGGAGAGAGTTCGAAATGAAAAACTGTTTTTT.

This chain's CDR3 is CASSLSGTGDEAFF. In DNA form, the CDR3 reads TGCGCCAGCAGCTTATCCGGGACAGGTGATGAAGCTTTCTTT. The chain uses TRBV5-1 and TRBJ1-1; 8 nucleotides line up with TRBD1. Germline V CDR1 and CDR2: SGHRS, YFSETQ. V lost 2 bases, J lost 7 bases, and 7 bases stayed unmatched. The CDR3 has 14 residues. The whole variable domain, remainder taken from reference TRBV5-1 and TRBJ1-1, is KAGVTQTPRYLIKTRGQQVTLSCSPISGHRSVSWYQQTPGQGLQFLFEYFSETQRNKGNFPGRFSGRQFSNSRSEMNVSTLELGDSALYLCASSLSGTGDEAFFGQGTRLTVV.

J is TRBJ2-1 and V is TRBV5-1, with 7 bases that match TRBD1. Trimming at V came to 4 bases and at J to 0 bases, leaving 10 bases not matched to a gene. The CDR3 has 17 residues. CDR1 and CDR2 (germline): SGHRS, YFSETQ. CDR3 protein: CASSHKIPGGSYNEQFF. As DNA, the CDR3 is TGCGCCAGCAGCCACAAAATACCAGGGGGCTCCTACAATGAGCAGTTCTTC.

The chain joins TRBV27 to TRBJ2-5, with D possibly being TRBD1 or TRBD2 (5 bases each). Germline CDR1 MNHEY, CDR2 SMNVEV (reference sequence). The CDR3 has 13 residues. V lost 6 bases, J lost 6 bases, and 14 bases lay in between. In DNA, the CDR3 is TGTGCCAGCAGCCATGGGGGTTCACAGACCCAGTACTTC. It encodes CASSHGGSQTQYF.

The CDR3 nucleotides read TGTGCCAGCTCACCACTCTCCAGGGGCTCTGGAAACACCATATATTTT. Protein: CASSPLSRGSGNTIYF. The chain carries TRBV18 and TRBJ1-3; TRBD1 might be the D (6 bases). The germline CDR1 and CDR2 sequences are KGHSH and LQKENI. This CDR3 spans 16 amino acids. V lost 1 base and J lost 0, with 10 bases in between.

This clone was detected once. V usage is TRBV18 and J usage is TRBJ1-2; D not resolved. Per germline, CDR1 KGHSH and CDR2 LQKENI. Trimming took 8 bases from V and 2 from J, leaving 12 bases between them. The CDR3 is 13 residues long. For the CDR3, the DNA is TGTGCCAGCCTTTTTACGGGGAACTATGGCTACACCTTC. Translated, it gives CASLFTGNYGYTF.

The chain uses TRBV6-6 and TRBJ2-2; 8 bases fit TRBD1. There are 14 residues in the CDR3. The germline CDR1 and CDR2 sequences are MNHNY and SVGAGI (reference sequence). Losses at the gene ends were 8 bases for V and 7 bases for J; bases not matched to a gene: 9. The CDR3 sequence: CASLRSTGVGELFF. The DNA of the CDR3 is TGTGCCAGCCTTAGGTCGACAGGGGTCGGGGAGCTGTTTTTT.

The chain has TRBV11-2 and TRBJ1-1, with 11 nucleotides matching TRBD1. CDR3 length: 15 amino acids. Germline V CDR1 and CDR2: SGHAT, FQNNGV. The V gene end was trimmed by 5 bases and the J gene end by 2 bases; junction bases not matched to a gene: 4. CDR3 loop: CASSPGQGVNTEAFF. Here the CDR3 DNA reads TGTGCCAGCAGCCCGGGACAGGGGGTTAACACTGAAGCTTTCTTT. Looking up the rest from reference TRBV11-2 and TRBJ1-1 gives the full variable domain: EAGVAQSPRYKIIEKRQSVAFWCNPISGHATLYWYQQILGQGPKLLIQFQNNGVVDDSQLPKDRFSAERLKGVDSTLKIQPAKLEDSAVYLCASSPGQGVNTEAFFGQGTRLTVV.

Only one count was recorded for this clone. The chain carries TRBV7-2 and TRBJ1-4, with D hard to call. The CDR3 has 13 amino acids. Per germline, CDR1 SGHTA and CDR2 FQGNSA. Deletions cut 5 bases from V and 7 bases from J, with 11 bases between. The CDR3 DNA reads as TGTGCCAGCAGCCGCAGACAAAGTGAAAAACTGTTTTTT. Translation gives CASSRRQSEKLFF.

The chain links TRBV11-2 to TRBJ1-5, with 10 bases identical to TRBD1. The CDR3 has 16 amino acids. V dropped 5 bases and J dropped 3; count of bases not matched to a gene: 7. Germline V CDR1 and CDR2: SGHAT, FQNNGV. For the CDR3, the DNA is TGTGCCAGCAGCGTATCCGGGACAGGGGTCAATCAGCCCCAGCATTTT. Its translation: CASSVSGTGVNQPQHF.

V usage is TRBV28 and J usage is TRBJ1-2; a weak D match, TRBD1 (5 bases). This CDR3 is built from 14 residues. Trimming took 5 bases from V and 3 from J, leaving 13 bases between them. Germline assignment: CDR1 MDHEN and CDR2 SYDVKM. DNA for the CDR3: TGTGCCAGCAGTCCCCTTGGAGGGGACTATGGCTACACCTTC. The encoded protein is CASSPLGGDYGYTF.

This chain uses TRBV10-2 with TRBJ1-1; weak D call: TRBD1 (5 bases). CDR3 length: 11 amino acids. The germline V and J ends were trimmed by 6 bases and 7 bases, with 9 bases remaining between them. Germline V CDR1 and CDR2: WSHSY, SAAADI. The CDR3 region is CASSSDSEAFF. The CDR3 region has the DNA TGCGCCAGCAGCAGCGACAGTGAAGCTTTCTTT.

The chain employs TRBV16 and TRBJ1-1; D is unclear. This CDR3 contains 15 residues. Germline V gives CDR1 KGHSY, CDR2 FQNENV. The V and J ends lost 1 base and 0 bases respectively, with 9 bases between them. This CDR3 reads CASSQLTAMNTEAFF. CDR3 bases: TGTGCCAGCAGCCAATTGACGGCTATGAACACTGAAGCTTTCTTT.

A word on this clone: Other DNA sequences from this sample encode an identical CDR3 as well. The J gene is TRBJ2-5, the V gene TRBV29-1, with 7 bases that match TRBD2. The germline CDR1 and CDR2 sequences are SQVTM and ANQGSEA. The CDR3 runs to 12 residues. The V segment lost 4 bases and the J segment 1 base; nucleotides outside the gene matches: 0. CDR3 region: CSVGTSQETQYF. The CDR3 DNA sequence: TGCAGCGTTGGGACTAGCCAAGAGACCCAGTACTTC.

This chain connects TRBV28 to TRBJ1-2; 7 nucleotides align to TRBD1. The V and J ends lost 3 bases and 2 bases, in that order; junction bases with no gene match: 6. From germline, CDR1 is MDHEN and CDR2 SYDVKM. CDR3 size: 15 residues. The DNA for the CDR3 is TGTGCCAGCAGTTTCCGGACAGGCGGCAACTATGGCTACACCTTC. This codes for CASSFRTGGNYGYTF.

The gene calls are TRBV5-5 and TRBJ2-1, with unresolved D. The CDR3 has 14 amino acids. V shed 0 bases and J shed 4 bases, with 8 bases lying between them. Germline V gene data show CDR1 as SGHKS and CDR2 as YYEKEE (reference sequence). The CDR3 here is CASSLDGGYNEQFF. The CDR3 region has the DNA TGTGCCAGCAGCTTGGACGGCGGTTACAATGAGCAGTTCTTC.

The rearrangement links TRBV28 to TRBJ2-7, with 9 bases aligning to TRBD1. Unmatched junction bases numbered 7, after V lost 3 bases and J lost 4 bases. Per germline, CDR1 MDHEN and CDR2 SYDVKM. This CDR3 region has 15 residues. This chain's CDR3 is CASSLYRGLRYEQYF. CDR3 nucleotide sequence: TGTGCCAGCAGTTTGTACAGGGGGCTTCGGTACGAGCAGTACTTC. The whole variable domain, remainder taken from reference TRBV28 and TRBJ2-7, is DVKVTQSSRYLVKRTGEKVFLECVQDMDHENMFWYRQDPGLGLRLIYFSYDVKMKEKGDIPEGYSVSREKKERFSLILESASTNQTSMYLCASSLYRGLRYEQYFGPGTRLTVT.

V usage is TRBV9 and J usage is TRBJ1-3; 7 bases agree with TRBD1. Germline V gene sequence: CDR1 SGDLS, CDR2 YYNGEE. The CDR3 length is 15 residues. J gave up 0 bases and V 4 bases, and 4 bases lay outside the gene matches. This chain's CDR3 is CASSRDRASGNTIYF. The CDR3 DNA follows: TGTGCCAGCAGCCGAGACAGGGCCTCTGGAAACACCATATATTTT.

This sequence joins TRBV1 and TRBJ2-7; TRBD2 is the table's D call, not checked against the DNA. TRBV1 is listed as a pseudogene. This CDR3 contains 16 residues. The CDR3 spells CTSSRGGAGNSYEQYF. The CDR3 DNA follows: TGCACCAGCAGCCGGGGTGGGGCGGGAAACTCCTACGAGCAGTACTTC.

The J gene is TRBJ1-2, the V gene TRBV5-1; 8 bases are a match to TRBD1. The CDR3 totals 17 residues. Germline assignment: CDR1 SGHRS and CDR2 YFSETQ. The V gene end was trimmed by 0 bases and the J gene end by 4 bases; junction bases not matched to a gene: 11. CDR3 in amino acids: CASSLVQGVEVGYGYTF. Written as DNA, the CDR3 is TGCGCCAGCAGCTTGGTACAGGGGGTTGAGGTGGGCTATGGCTACACCTTC.

The rearrangement links TRBV13 to TRBJ2-7; TRBD1 aligns across 7 bases. The CDR3 covers 17 residues. The V and J ends lost 5 bases and 7 bases, in that order; junction bases with no gene match: 20. Germline CDR1 PRHDT, CDR2 FYEKMQ (reference sequence). CDR3 DNA sequence: TGTGCCAGCAGCCAGGGGCGTGACAGGGACACCATAAGAGAGCAGTACTTC. It specifies CASSQGRDRDTIREQYF.

CDR3 loop: CASSAILRGNEQFF. CDR3 in DNA: TGTGCCAGCAGCGCCATACTCAGGGGTAATGAGCAGTTCTTC. The chain combines TRBV9 with TRBJ2-1, with a weak D call TRBD1 (6 bases). The CDR3 loop spans 14 amino acids. V lost 3 bases, J lost 7 bases, and 14 bases lay in between. Per germline, CDR1 SGDLS and CDR2 YYNGEE.